The 7 T cell receptor beta chains listed next were all sequenced from one sample in a study of shared clonotypes between healthy human individuals (dated by TCRdb to between 2020 and 2021). Libraries came from the immunoSEQ multiplex PCR assay. Here the immuneACCESS table is served through TCRdb, limited to in-frame sequences with V and J called. Missing clones are a known gap in these copies; in checked studies unresolved V genes cover under half, and the rest lacks a known reason. The table for this sample lists 2 million to 3 million clones; approximately 93% of them were counted only once. The top ten clonotypes cover 0.36% of the sample. Source material: naive CD4+ T cells from PBMCs. This specimen's cell subset or site label, interpreted: CD45RA+ positively selected. The receptor set was obtained from a man aged 18-30 years in good health. Some clones in this sample may be carry-over from other donors' samples.

As concerns this clone: Other DNA sequences from this sample encode an identical CDR3 as well. The CDR3 DNA follows: TGTGCCAGCAGCGTGAGCGGGAGCTCCTACAATGAGCAGTTCTTC. The encoded protein is CASSVSGSSYNEQFF. The J gene is TRBJ2-1, the V gene TRBV9, with TRBD2 matching 8 bases. The CDR3 sequence is 15 residues long. V gave up 2 bases and J gave up 0 bases; unmatched junction bases: 1. Germline assignment: CDR1 SGDLS and CDR2 YYNGEE.

J is TRBJ1-6 and V is TRBV30, with D uncertain. Trimming stripped 4 bases from V and 10 bases from J, with 8 bases between. CDR3 length equals 11 residues. Germline CDR1 reads GTSNPN; CDR2 reads SVGIG (reference sequence). The CDR3: CAWNGESPLHF. CDR3 DNA: TGTGCCTGGAACGGGGAGTCACCCCTCCACTTT.

Comment on this clone: The sample contains more than one DNA sequence encoding this CDR3. The V gene is TRBV28, the J gene TRBJ1-2; D unresolved. Germline values: CDR1 MDHEN, CDR2 SYDVKM. This CDR3 is 11 amino acids long. Trimming took 2 bases from V and 7 from J, leaving 5 bases between them. The DNA of the CDR3 is TGTGCCAGCAGTTTAGAAGTTGGCTACACCTTC. This translates into CASSLEVGYTF.

V gene TRBV5-6 combines with J gene TRBJ2-5; D unresolved. V gave up 0 bases and J gave up 1 base, with 7 bases separating them. CDR1 is SGHDT, CDR2 YYEEEE, per germline. The CDR3 has 14 residues. CDR3 sequence (DNA): TGTGCCAGCAGCTTGGGTCCAGTCCAAGAGACCCAGTACTTC. It yields the protein CASSLGPVQETQYF.

This clone has just one count. The chain links TRBV7-2 to TRBJ1-2; perhaps TRBD1 as D (5 bases). Germline V gene lookup returns CDR1 SGHTA and CDR2 FQGNSA. Trimming shortened V by 5 bases and J by 7 bases, and 23 bases separated the two germline ends. The CDR3 has 16 amino acids. The DNA of the CDR3 is TGTGCCAGCAGCCCCAACCTCGGGAGGGGAGTTATTGGCTACACCTTC. Its translation is CASSPNLGRGVIGYTF.

This clone was recorded only once. The rearrangement links TRBV7-2 to TRBJ2-6, with 8 nucleotides matching TRBD1. This CDR3 is built from 17 residues. Germline-derived CDR1 and CDR2 are SGHTA and FQGNSA. V was pared by 5 bases and J by 2 bases, with 8 bases of the junction left unmatched. This CDR3 is CASSPGQGFAGANVLTF. In nucleotides, the CDR3 is TGTGCCAGCAGCCCAGGACAGGGTTTCGCTGGGGCCAACGTCCTGACTTTC.

This chain joins TRBV7-3 and TRBJ2-2; possibly TRBD1 or TRBD2 for D (6 bases each). Between the trimmed V and J ends, which lost 4 bases and 5 bases, there was a span of 17 bases. There are 16 residues in the CDR3. Germline loops: CDR1 SGHTA, CDR2 FQGTGA. The CDR3 coding sequence is TGTGCCAGCAGCTACTTGCCGGGGGCGCGTACCGGGGAGCTGTTTTTT. This gives the protein CASSYLPGARTGELFF.